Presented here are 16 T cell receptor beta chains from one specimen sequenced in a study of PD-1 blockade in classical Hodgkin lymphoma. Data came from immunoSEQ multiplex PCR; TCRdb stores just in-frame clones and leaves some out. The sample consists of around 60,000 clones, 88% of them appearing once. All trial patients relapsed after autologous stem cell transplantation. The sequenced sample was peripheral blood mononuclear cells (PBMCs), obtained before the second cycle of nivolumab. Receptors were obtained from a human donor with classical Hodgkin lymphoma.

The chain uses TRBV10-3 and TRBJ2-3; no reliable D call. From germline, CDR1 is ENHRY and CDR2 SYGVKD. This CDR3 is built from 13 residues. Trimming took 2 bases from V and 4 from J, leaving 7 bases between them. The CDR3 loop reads CAISEKGSDTQYF. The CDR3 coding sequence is TGTGCCATCAGTGAGAAAGGTTCAGATACGCAGTATTTT.

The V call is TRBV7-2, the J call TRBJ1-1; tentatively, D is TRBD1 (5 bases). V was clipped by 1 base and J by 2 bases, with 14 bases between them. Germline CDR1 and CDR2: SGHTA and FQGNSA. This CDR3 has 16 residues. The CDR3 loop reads CASSLDLFRANTEAFF. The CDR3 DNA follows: TGTGCCAGCAGCTTAGATCTGTTCAGGGCTAACACTGAAGCTTTCTTT.

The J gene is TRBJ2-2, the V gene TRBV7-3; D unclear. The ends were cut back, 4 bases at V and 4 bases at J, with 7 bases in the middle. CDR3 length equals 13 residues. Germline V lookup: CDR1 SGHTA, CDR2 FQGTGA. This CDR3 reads CASSSKFTGELFF. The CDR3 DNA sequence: TGTGCCAGCAGCTCAAAATTCACCGGGGAGCTGTTTTTT.

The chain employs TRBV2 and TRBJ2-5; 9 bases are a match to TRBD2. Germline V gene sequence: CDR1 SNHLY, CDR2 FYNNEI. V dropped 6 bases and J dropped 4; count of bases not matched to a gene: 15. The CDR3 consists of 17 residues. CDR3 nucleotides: TGTGCCAGCAGCCCCGGGGTTCTAGCGGGGCTTTCAGAGACCCAGTACTTC. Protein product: CASSPGVLAGLSETQYF. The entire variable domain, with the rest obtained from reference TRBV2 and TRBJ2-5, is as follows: EPEVTQTPSHQVTQMGQEVILRCVPISNHLYFYWYRQILGQKVEFLVSFYNNEISEKSEIFDDQFSVERPDGSNFTLKIRSTKLEDSAMYFCASSPGVLAGLSETQYFGPGTRLLVL.

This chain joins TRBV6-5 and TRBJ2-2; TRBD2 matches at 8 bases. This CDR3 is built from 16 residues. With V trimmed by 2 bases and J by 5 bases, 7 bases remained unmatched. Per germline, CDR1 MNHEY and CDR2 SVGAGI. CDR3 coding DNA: TGTGCCAGCAGTTACCGGCGGGGGGCGTGGACCGGGGAGCTGTTTTTT. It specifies CASSYRRGAWTGELFF.

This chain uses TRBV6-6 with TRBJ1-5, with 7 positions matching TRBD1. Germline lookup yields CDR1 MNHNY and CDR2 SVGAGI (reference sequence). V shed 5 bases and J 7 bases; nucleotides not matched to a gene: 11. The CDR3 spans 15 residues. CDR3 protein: CASSQSTGLGQPQHF. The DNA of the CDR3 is TGTGCCAGCAGTCAGTCGACAGGGTTAGGGCAGCCCCAGCATTTT.

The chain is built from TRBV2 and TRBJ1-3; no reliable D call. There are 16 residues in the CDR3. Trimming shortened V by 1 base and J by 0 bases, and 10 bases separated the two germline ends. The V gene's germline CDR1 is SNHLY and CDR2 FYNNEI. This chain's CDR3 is CASSEEEVFSGNTIYF. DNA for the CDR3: TGTGCCAGCAGTGAAGAAGAGGTCTTCTCTGGAAACACCATATATTTT.

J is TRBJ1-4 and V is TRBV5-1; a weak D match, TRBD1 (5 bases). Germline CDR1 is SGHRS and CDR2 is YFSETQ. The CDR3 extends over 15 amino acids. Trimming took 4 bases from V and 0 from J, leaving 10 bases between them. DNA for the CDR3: TGCGCCAGCAGCCGCGACAGTCCAACTAATGAAAAACTGTTTTTT. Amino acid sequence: CASSRDSPTNEKLFF.

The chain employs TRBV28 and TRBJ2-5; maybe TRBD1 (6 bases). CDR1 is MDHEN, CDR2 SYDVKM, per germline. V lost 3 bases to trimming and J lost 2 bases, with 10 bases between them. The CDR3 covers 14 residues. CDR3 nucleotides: TGTGCCAGCAGTTTTGTAGGGGGACAAGAGACCCAGTACTTC. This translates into CASSFVGGQETQYF. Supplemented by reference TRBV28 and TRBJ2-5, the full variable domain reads DVKVTQSSRYLVKRTGEKVFLECVQDMDHENMFWYRQDPGLGLRLIYFSYDVKMKEKGDIPEGYSVSREKKERFSLILESASTNQTSMYLCASSFVGGQETQYFGPGTRLLVL.

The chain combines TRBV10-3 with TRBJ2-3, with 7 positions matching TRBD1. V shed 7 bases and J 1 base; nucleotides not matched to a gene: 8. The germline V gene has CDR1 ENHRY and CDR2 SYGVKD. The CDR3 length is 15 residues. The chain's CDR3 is CAITQTGLGTDTQYF. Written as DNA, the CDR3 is TGTGCCATCACTCAGACAGGGTTGGGCACAGATACGCAGTATTTT.

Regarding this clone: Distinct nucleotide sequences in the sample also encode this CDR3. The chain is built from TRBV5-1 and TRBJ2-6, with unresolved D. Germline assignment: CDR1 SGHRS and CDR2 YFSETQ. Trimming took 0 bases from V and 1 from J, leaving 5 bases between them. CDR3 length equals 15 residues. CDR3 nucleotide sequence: TGCGCCAGCAGCTTGGAGGGTTCTGGGGCCAACGTCCTGACTTTC. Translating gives CASSLEGSGANVLTF.

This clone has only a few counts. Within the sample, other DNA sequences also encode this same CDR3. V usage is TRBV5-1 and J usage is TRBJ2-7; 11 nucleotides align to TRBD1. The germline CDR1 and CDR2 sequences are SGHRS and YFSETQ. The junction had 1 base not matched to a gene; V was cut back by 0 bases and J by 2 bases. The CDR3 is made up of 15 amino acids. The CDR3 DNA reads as TGCGCCAGCAGCTTGGAGGGACAGGGGGCCTACGAGCAGTACTTC. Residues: CASSLEGQGAYEQYF.

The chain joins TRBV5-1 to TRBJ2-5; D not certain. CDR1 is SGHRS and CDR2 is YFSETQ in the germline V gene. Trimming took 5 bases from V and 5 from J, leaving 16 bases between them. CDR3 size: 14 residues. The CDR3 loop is CASSYSGNPETQYF. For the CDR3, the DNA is TGCGCCAGCAGTTACTCGGGTAATCCCGAGACCCAGTACTTC. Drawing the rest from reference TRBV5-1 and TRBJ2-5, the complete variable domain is KAGVTQTPRYLIKTRGQQVTLSCSPISGHRSVSWYQQTPGQGLQFLFEYFSETQRNKGNFPGRFSGRQFSNSRSEMNVSTLELGDSALYLCASSYSGNPETQYFGPGTRLLVL.

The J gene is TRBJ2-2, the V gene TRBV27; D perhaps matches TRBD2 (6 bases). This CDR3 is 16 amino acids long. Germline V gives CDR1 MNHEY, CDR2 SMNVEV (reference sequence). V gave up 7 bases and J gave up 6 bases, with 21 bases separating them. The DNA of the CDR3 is TGTGCCAGCATAGGAAGGGCGGGGCAAGGGGCCGGGGAGCTGTTTTTT. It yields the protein CASIGRAGQGAGELFF.

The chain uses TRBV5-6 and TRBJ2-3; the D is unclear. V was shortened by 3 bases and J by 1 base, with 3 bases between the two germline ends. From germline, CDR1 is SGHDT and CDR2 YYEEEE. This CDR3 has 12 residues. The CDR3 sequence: CASSSGTDTQYF. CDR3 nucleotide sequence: TGTGCCAGCAGCTCCGGCACAGATACGCAGTATTTT.

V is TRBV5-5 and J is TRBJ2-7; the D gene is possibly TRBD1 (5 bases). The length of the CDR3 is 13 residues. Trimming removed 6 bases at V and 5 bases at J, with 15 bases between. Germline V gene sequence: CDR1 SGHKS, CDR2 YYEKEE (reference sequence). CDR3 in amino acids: CASTYRQIHEQYF. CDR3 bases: TGTGCCAGCACTTATCGACAGATCCACGAGCAGTACTTC.